Shown below are 2 T cell receptor beta chains from a single sample sequenced in a study of blood T cell repertoires in COVID-19 (dated by TCRdb to about 2020). The library was obtained by the immunoSEQ multiplex PCR assay. TCRdb took this table from immuneACCESS and kept in-frame rearrangements with V and J called. Such tables lack part of the clones; where checked against another copy, unresolved V genes explain under half of the gap, and the rest is unexplained. This sample gives about 100,000 clones in total; over 85% of them show up just once. The top ten clonotypes cover roughly 1.9% of the sample. The sequencing input was peripheral blood. The receptors derive from a woman between 45 and 60 years old with COVID-19, enrolled during active disease.

This rearrangement joins TRBV5-6 to TRBJ1-6; no definite D call. In germline, CDR1 is SGHDT, CDR2 YYEEEE. The CDR3 has 16 residues. Between the trimmed V and J ends, which lost 4 bases and 2 bases, there was a span of 13 bases. CDR3 loop: CASSQQIWTYNSPLHF. In nucleotides, the CDR3 is TGTGCCAGCAGCCAACAGATCTGGACCTATAATTCACCCCTCCACTTT.

The chain has TRBV7-9 and TRBJ1-2; a weak D match, TRBD1 (6 bases). V lost 4 bases and J 10 bases, leaving 16 bases between the germline ends. CDR3 size: 13 residues. CDR1 is SEHNR, CDR2 FQNEAQ, per germline (reference sequence). DNA for the CDR3: TGTGCCAGCAGCTCCGGGACATATGTTGACTACACCTTC. This encodes CASSSGTYVDYTF.